One sample yielded the 17 T cell receptor beta chains listed below, sequenced in a study of CD8+ T cells in alopecia areata (dated 2018 in TCRdb). The treatment or condition label, read with the paper, signifies: oral pan-JAK inhibitor, 5-10 mg twice daily. Libraries were made using the immunoSEQ multiplex PCR assay. RNA was extracted from all samples and reverse transcribed into cDNA, which served as template for TCR sequencing. Held by TCRdb, this immuneACCESS table contains in-frame sequences only and omits some clones. Under half of the omission traces to an unresolved V gene where checked; the cause of the rest is unknown. This sample lists about 210,000 clones; 35% to 40% were detected once. Around 0.48% of the sample is in the top ten clones. The sequenced sample was CD4+ T cells sorted from blood, obtained around week 31, from a patient treated with tofacitinib. These receptors were obtained from a human donor with alopecia areata.

This clone was counted only a few times. This chain links TRBV7-2 with TRBJ1-1; 10 nucleotides match TRBD1. J lost 5 bases, V lost 10 bases, and 13 bases had no gene match. Germline CDR1 and CDR2: SGHTA and FQGNSA. The CDR3 covers 15 residues. DNA for the CDR3: TGTGCCAAACAGACAGGGGGCAGGGGATGGACTGAAGCTTTCTTT. As protein: CAKQTGGRGWTEAFF. Looking up the rest from reference TRBV7-2 and TRBJ1-1 gives the full variable domain: GAGVSQSPSNKVTEKGKDVELRCDPISGHTALYWYRQSLGQGLEFLIYFQGNSAPDKSGLPSDRFSAERTGGSVSTLTIQRTQQEDSAVYLCAKQTGGRGWTEAFFGQGTRLTVV.

This clone came up a few times. This chain joins TRBV29-1 and TRBJ1-1; D unresolved. Germline values: CDR1 SQVTM, CDR2 ANQGSEA. There are 13 residues in the CDR3. Trimming took off 6 bases at V and 0 bases at J, with 11 bases between the two ends. In DNA, the CDR3 is TGCAGCGTCGTGCGGCCCCTGAACACTGAAGCTTTCTTT. Its protein product is CSVVRPLNTEAFF.

The chain links TRBV5-1 to TRBJ1-1, with D possibly matching TRBD1 (5 bases). There are 16 residues in the CDR3. Per germline, CDR1 SGHRS and CDR2 YFSETQ. The germline V and J ends were trimmed by 0 bases and 5 bases, with 17 bases remaining between them. The CDR3 is CASSLEGPPMGTEAFF. For the CDR3, the DNA is TGCGCCAGCAGCTTGGAGGGACCCCCAATGGGGACTGAAGCTTTCTTT.

This clone was seen only a few times. The rearrangement joins TRBV18 to TRBJ2-6; 8 nucleotides match TRBD1. V lost 6 bases to trimming and J lost 4 bases; unmatched junction nucleotides: 14. The CDR3 spans 18 residues. Per germline, CDR1 KGHSH and CDR2 LQKENI. CDR3 nucleotides: TGTGCCAGCTCCCTCGACAGGGGCCGCGTAGGAGGGGCCAACGTCCTGACTTTC. Protein: CASSLDRGRVGGANVLTF.

A few counts support this clone. The CDR3 is CASSDWARYEQYF. The CDR3 coding sequence is TGTGCCAGCAGTGACTGGGCACGGTACGAGCAGTACTTC. The J gene is TRBJ2-7, the V gene TRBV25-1; D not certain. The germline V gene has CDR1 MGHDK and CDR2 SYGVNS. Trimming pared 3 bases from V and 4 bases from J, leaving 10 bases between. This CDR3 comprises 13 residues.

This clone was recorded a few times. The V and J genes are TRBV7-2 and TRBJ1-5, with D hard to call. V shed 0 bases and J shed 4 bases, with 4 bases lying between them. Germline-derived CDR1 and CDR2 are SGHTA and FQGNSA. This CDR3 is 13 amino acids long. The CDR3 region has the DNA TGTGCCAGCAGCTTAGCCTTAAATCAGCCCCAGCATTTT. Translated: CASSLALNQPQHF.

This chain joins TRBV6-1 and TRBJ2-3; no reliable D call. V lost 7 bases, J lost 1 base, and 15 bases lay in between. The germline gives CDR1 MNHNS, CDR2 SASEGT. This CDR3 has 15 residues. The CDR3 reads CASTPSILRTDTQYF. CDR3 DNA sequence: TGTGCCAGCACCCCGTCAATTCTCCGCACAGATACGCAGTATTTT.

The V and J genes are TRBV19 and TRBJ2-6; D is perhaps TRBD1 (5 bases). V was pared by 0 bases and J by 1 base, with 7 bases between. The germline V gene encodes CDR1 LNHDA and CDR2 SQIVND (reference sequence). The length of the CDR3 is 16 residues. The CDR3 sequence is CASSIDGASGANVLTF. CDR3 sequence (DNA): TGTGCCAGTAGTATAGATGGGGCGTCTGGGGCCAACGTCCTGACTTTC.

This clone was counted only a few times. This chain uses TRBV6-6 with TRBJ2-5; perhaps TRBD1 as D (6 bases). The CDR3 contains 15 residues. The V end was cut by 6 bases, the J end by 1 base, with 15 bases between. Germline loops: CDR1 MNHNY, CDR2 SVGAGI (reference sequence). DNA for the CDR3: TGTGCCAGCAGCTCAGACGGACAGTTCCAAGAGACCCAGTACTTC. Amino acid sequence: CASSSDGQFQETQYF.

This clone was counted between two and nine times. This chain joins TRBV5-1 and TRBJ2-1, with 9 bases lining up with TRBD2. The J segment lost 2 bases and the V segment lost 2 bases, leaving 5 bases of the junction unmatched. This CDR3 spans 16 amino acids. The germline V gene has CDR1 SGHRS and CDR2 YFSETQ. This chain's CDR3 is CASSFTSGFTYNEQFF. The CDR3 DNA sequence: TGCGCCAGCAGCTTTACTAGCGGGTTCACCTACAATGAGCAGTTCTTC.

J is TRBJ2-7 and V is TRBV5-1, with 8 nucleotides matching TRBD1. CDR3 size: 16 residues. The V and J ends lost 4 bases and 2 bases, in that order; junction bases with no gene match: 11. Germline assignment: CDR1 SGHRS and CDR2 YFSETQ. CDR3 nucleotides: TGCGCCAGCAGCCTAGTCTCCGGGACAGGAACCTACGAGCAGTACTTC. It translates to CASSLVSGTGTYEQYF. Full variable domain (outside the CDR3, taken from reference TRBV5-1 and TRBJ2-7): KAGVTQTPRYLIKTRGQQVTLSCSPISGHRSVSWYQQTPGQGLQFLFEYFSETQRNKGNFPGRFSGRQFSNSRSEMNVSTLELGDSALYLCASSLVSGTGTYEQYFGPGTRLTVT.

The V gene is TRBV7-8, the J gene TRBJ2-1, with a possible D match to TRBD2 (6 bases). The length of the CDR3 is 15 residues. The V and J ends lost 4 bases and 9 bases respectively, with 19 bases between them. Germline V gene sequence: CDR1 SGHVS, CDR2 FQNEAQ. CDR3 protein: CASSSPFGGLSEQFF. The CDR3 DNA is TGTGCCAGCAGCTCCCCCTTCGGGGGACTTAGTGAGCAGTTCTTC. Full variable domain (rest looked up from reference TRBV7-8 and TRBJ2-1): GAGVSQSPRYKVAKRGQDVALRCDPISGHVSLFWYQQALGQGPEFLTYFQNEAQLDKSGLPSDRFFAERPEGSVSTLKIQRTQQEDSAVYLCASSSPFGGLSEQFFGPGTRLTVL.

V usage is TRBV30 and J usage is TRBJ1-3; D is undetermined. The length of the CDR3 is 13 residues. Trimming removed 0 bases from V and 3 bases from J, with 6 bases in between. Germline CDR1 reads GTSNPN; CDR2 reads SVGIG (reference sequence). CDR3 sequence (DNA): TGTGCCTGGAGTGTGAGCGATGGAAACACCATATATTTT. Its protein product is CAWSVSDGNTIYF.

This chain uses TRBV6-6 with TRBJ2-7; possibly TRBD1 for D (6 bases). Trimming took off 2 bases at V and 6 bases at J, with 14 bases between the two ends. Germline-derived CDR1 and CDR2 are MNHNY and SVGAGI (reference sequence). There are 14 residues in the CDR3. CDR3 region: CASSYGGRAGEQYF. CDR3 bases: TGTGCCAGCAGTTACGGGGGCAGGGCGGGCGAGCAGTACTTC.

J is TRBJ2-3 and V is TRBV27, with 7 bases aligning to TRBD1. This CDR3 has 17 residues. From germline, CDR1 is MNHEY and CDR2 SMNVEV (reference sequence). The V and J ends lost 6 bases and 5 bases, in that order; junction bases with no gene match: 17. CDR3 sequence (DNA): TGTGCCAGCAGCCTTGGGTGGGGACAGACCCCGCTAGATACGCAGTATTTT. Encoded protein: CASSLGWGQTPLDTQYF.

The rearrangement joins TRBV2 to TRBJ2-3; either TRBD1 or TRBD2 may supply D (5 bases each). CDR1 and CDR2 from the germline V gene are SNHLY and FYNNEI. The ends were cut back, 7 bases at V and 0 bases at J, with 20 bases in the middle. This CDR3 region has 17 residues. Written as DNA, the CDR3 is TGTGCCAGCATGAGGGGTCTCTTTTCCCCTAGCACAGATACGCAGTATTTT. It yields the protein CASMRGLFSPSTDTQYF.

This chain connects TRBV7-9 to TRBJ1-1; TRBD1 aligns across 12 bases. The V and J ends lost 6 bases and 11 bases, in that order; junction bases with no gene match: 10. CDR1 is SEHNR, CDR2 FQNEAQ, per germline (reference sequence). The CDR3 runs 14 residues. The CDR3 here is CASSSGTGGLGAFF. The CDR3 nucleotides read TGTGCCAGCAGTTCCGGGACAGGGGGCCTAGGGGCTTTCTTT. The full variable domain, its missing parts supplied by reference TRBV7-9 and TRBJ1-1, is DTGVSQNPRHKITKRGQNVTFRCDPISEHNRLYWYRQTLGQGPEFLTYFQNEAQLEKSRLLSDRFSAERPKGSFSTLEIQRTEQGDSAMYLCASSSGTGGLGAFFGQGTRLTVV.